This T cell receptor beta chain derives from a study of neurological immune-mediated disorders. The study's findings and limits: HTLV-1-associated myelopathy displayed the greatest TCR clonal expansion, and multiple sclerosis exhibited the smallest, lower than that of healthy controls.

MiXCR, applied by TCRdb to the 5' RACE reads, yields one record per CDR3 protein. The sample holds under 50,000 distinct CDR3 sequences, around 13% seen once. Sample time point: longitudinal time-point 2. Unsorted libraries used 2 million PBMCs kept at -80 degrees C. Trimming shortened V by 4 bases and J by 0 bases, and 14 bases separated the two germline ends. Germline V gene data show CDR1 as SGHRS and CDR2 as YFSETQ. The CDR3 is made up of 15 amino acids. This clonotype appeared many times. Its antigen is unknown. The chain links TRBV5-1 to TRBJ2-7; possible D gene TRBD1, 6 bases. This TCR was recovered from a male donor with HTLV-1-associated myelopathy (HAM/TSP). The specimen sequenced was PBMCs. The CDR3 loop reads CASSPRTAISYEQYF. The CDR3 nucleotides are TGCGCCAGCAGCCCGAGGACAGCCATCTCCTACGAGCAGTACTTC.